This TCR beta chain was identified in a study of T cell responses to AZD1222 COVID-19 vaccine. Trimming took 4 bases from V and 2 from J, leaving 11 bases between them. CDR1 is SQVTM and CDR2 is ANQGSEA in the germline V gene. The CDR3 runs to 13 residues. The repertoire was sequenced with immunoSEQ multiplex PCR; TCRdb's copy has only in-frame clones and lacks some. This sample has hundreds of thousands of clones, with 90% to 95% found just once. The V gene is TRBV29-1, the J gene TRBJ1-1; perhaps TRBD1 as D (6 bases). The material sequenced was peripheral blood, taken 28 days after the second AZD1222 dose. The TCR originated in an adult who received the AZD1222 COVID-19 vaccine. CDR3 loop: CSVGRGANTEAFF. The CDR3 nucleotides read TGCAGCGTTGGGAGGGGGGCCAACACTGAAGCTTTCTTT.